The TCR beta chain described here comes from a study of T cell responses to AZD1222 COVID-19 vaccine (dated by TCRdb to about 2021). Background for the entire study: Because spike-specific TCR depth and breadth did not differ between the two schedules, AZD1222 recipients who got a second dose at roughly 4 weeks were pooled with those who got a second dose at roughly 12 weeks. TCR sequencing covered more than 230 trial participants: 200 to 220 given two doses of AZD1222 and about 26 given two doses of MenACWY control vaccine. Trial participants were enrolled by age into subgroups of 18-55, 56-69 and 70-plus years, and around 140, 26 and 57 TCR-sequenced participants, respectively, were included in these subgroups. The study at large found these results: Participants were mostly white British and included more females than males, and it was suggested by the authors that clonal diversity may have been underestimated. A significant rise in spike-specific TCR breadth and depth was observed after two AZD1222 doses relative to day 0 and relative to MenACWY recipients. Conclusions about previously exposed vaccinees are limited because only five to seven AZD1222 recipients were SARS-CoV-2 seropositive at baseline. In the small 56-69-year group, the increase in depth fell short of significance, most likely because of low power. Because no day 14 peak-response samples were available, repertoires were characterized only after the peak T cell response. Reportedly, almost half of the unique spike-specific TCRs recognized epitopes lying outside the regions that are mutated in the B.1.351 and B.1.1.7 variants. The vaccine-associated CD4 TCRs covered the entire spike protein, and the dominant responses fell in regions 160-218 and 743-854.

The CDR3 contains 15 residues, cysteine and phenylalanine counted. CDR3 DNA only is kept here, 45 bases in frame from base 1. The germline V gene (reference sequence) supplies CDR1 LNHDA and CDR2 SQIVND. Between the V and J ends, shortened by 6 bases and 0 bases respectively, the junction contains 14 bases. The CDR3 regions of human TCRbeta chains were subjected to immunosequencing. The paper's data handling went like this. TCRs in the repertoires were compared against a reference library of SARS-CoV-2-specific TCRs that had been generated with the MIRA antigen-specificity platform. Breadth was defined as the fraction of unique TCRs that were SARS-CoV-2-associated, and depth was defined as the fraction of total T cells that were SARS-CoV-2-associated. Using the MIRA data, each spike-specific TCR was assigned both to the spike region to which the TCR was reactive and to a CD4 or CD8 class. Log10-transformed breadth and depth values were compared by one-way ANOVA with Sidak's multiple comparisons tests. TCRdb's version of the immuneACCESS table is confined to in-frame rearrangements and falls short of the full clone set. An unresolved V gene accounts for under half of the shortfall where checked; the remainder is of unknown origin. V and J calls and clone size are as listed in that table; D and trimming were resolved from the DNA. For this sample there are 100,000 or so clones; roughly 88% appear just once. About 2.7% of the sample is held by the ten biggest clonotypes.

About this clone itself: This receptor's antigen is unknown. The record has no base qualities; no much larger clone is one base away.

The time point label, read with the paper, signifies: baseline before first vaccination. Vaccinee samples were obtained from the UK trials COV001 and COV002, which included a single-blind randomized controlled phase 2/3 trial of AZD1222 (ChAdOx1 nCoV-19) in healthy adults. Trial participant PBMC samples were collected at day 0 and day 28 after the second dose for TCRbeta chain sequencing. The chain uses TRBV19 and TRBJ1-1, with no D gene named confidently. The sequence derives from an adult in good health. Sequences were derived from peripheral blood, sampled on day 0 of AZD1222 vaccination. The nucleotide sequence reads TGTGCCAGTAGGGGAGGCGACGGGCTGAACACTGAAGCTTTCTTT. This yields the protein CASRGGDGLNTEAFF. Outside the CDR3, residues come from the reference TRBV19 and TRBJ1-1 proteins, so the full variable domain is: DGGITQSPKYLFRKEGQNVTLSCEQNLNHDAMYWYRQDPGQGLRLIYYSQIVNDFQKGDIAEGYSVSREKKESFPLTVTSAQKNPTAFYLCASRGGDGLNTEAFFGQGTRLTVV.